The 31 T cell receptor beta chains in this list originate from one sample, sequenced in a study of cytomegalovirus exposure and HLA in healthy donors. Researchers ran the PCR with 60 Vbeta and 13 Jbeta primers. Clones were read by immunoSEQ multiplex PCR, and TCRdb kept only the in-frame ones, dropping some. The data show around 150,000 clones, 60% to 75% seen once. The sequencing input was PBMCs. The receptors originated from a human donor in good health.

The V gene is TRBV7-3, the J gene TRBJ2-7, with D maybe TRBD2 (6 bases). Per the germline V gene, CDR1 is SGHTA and CDR2 is FQGTGA. The V end lost 5 bases, the J end lost 6 bases, and 8 bases lay between the germline ends. The CDR3 is 11 amino acids. CDR3 amino acids: CASSRGSEQYF. CDR3 DNA sequence: TGTGCCAGCAGCCGGGGGTCCGAGCAGTACTTC.

The CDR3 sequence: CASSFPLAGDHYEQYF. The DNA for the CDR3 is TGCGCCAGCAGCTTCCCTCTAGCGGGAGACCACTACGAGCAGTACTTC. The chain couples TRBV5-1 to TRBJ2-7; 10 positions match TRBD2. From germline, CDR1 is SGHRS and CDR2 YFSETQ. The junction had 8 bases not matched to a gene; V was cut back by 2 bases and J by 3 bases. The CDR3 covers 16 residues.

This clone was found a few times. CDR3 DNA sequence: TGTGCCAGCAGCTCGGCCGGGACAGTCTACGAGCAGTACTTC. It encodes CASSSAGTVYEQYF. The V call is TRBV11-2, the J call TRBJ2-7, with 7 positions matching TRBD1. J gave up 3 bases and V 4 bases, and 6 bases lay outside the gene matches. Germline V lookup: CDR1 SGHAT, CDR2 FQNNGV. The CDR3 contains 14 residues.

There are a few counts of this clone. The chain couples TRBV5-4 to TRBJ2-5; 13 positions match TRBD2. V lost 0 bases, J lost 4 bases, and 9 bases stayed unmatched. The CDR3 loop spans 18 amino acids. Germline V CDR1 and CDR2: SGHNT, YYREEE (reference sequence). The CDR3 nucleotides are TGTGCCAGCAGCTTGGGAGGACTAGCGGGAGTTCCGGGAGAGACCCAGTACTTC. Amino acid sequence: CASSLGGLAGVPGETQYF. Full variable domain (rest looked up from reference TRBV5-4 and TRBJ2-5): ETGVTQSPTHLIKTRGQQVTLRCSSQSGHNTVSWYQQALGQGPQFIFQYYREEENGRGNFPPRFSGLQFPNYSSELNVNALELDDSALYLCASSLGGLAGVPGETQYFGPGTRLLVL.

This chain links TRBV25-1 with TRBJ2-7; 12 bases are a match to TRBD2. V was pared by 6 bases and J by 3 bases, with 9 bases of the junction left unmatched. The CDR3 is 16 amino acids. Germline assignment: CDR1 MGHDK and CDR2 SYGVNS. The CDR3 here is CASSQRGGLAGYEQYF. DNA for the CDR3: TGTGCCAGCAGCCAGAGAGGGGGACTAGCGGGCTACGAGCAGTACTTC.

The chain uses TRBV2 and TRBJ1-3; 9 bases match TRBD1. The CDR3 is 15 residues long. V trimming: 5 bases; J trimming: 11 bases; junction bases outside the gene matches: 13. Germline V gives CDR1 SNHLY, CDR2 FYNNEI. For the CDR3, the DNA is TGTGCCAGCAGTATTTACAGGGGGCCTGATAGCGCCATATATTTT. This translates into CASSIYRGPDSAIYF.

The CDR3 coding sequence is TGTGCCAGCAGTTCCATTTCGACAGGGTGGATCGACACTGAAGCTTTCTTT. It specifies CASSSISTGWIDTEAFF. This chain links TRBV28 with TRBJ1-1; 7 bases align to TRBD1. V shed 4 bases and J 3 bases; nucleotides not matched to a gene: 14. Germline lookup yields CDR1 MDHEN and CDR2 SYDVKM. This CDR3 has 17 residues.

V and J are TRBV7-2 and TRBJ1-4; 7 bases fit TRBD1. Per the germline V gene, CDR1 is SGHTA and CDR2 is FQGNSA. Trimming cost V 1 base and J 7 bases; bases outside gene matches: 9. This CDR3 region has 16 residues. CDR3 loop: CASSLEGTVRSEKLFF. CDR3 nucleotide sequence: TGTGCCAGCAGCTTAGAAGGGACAGTCAGAAGTGAAAAACTGTTTTTT. Filled out from reference TRBV7-2 and TRBJ1-4, the complete variable domain reads GAGVSQSPSNKVTEKGKDVELRCDPISGHTALYWYRQSLGQGLEFLIYFQGNSAPDKSGLPSDRFSAERTGGSVSTLTIQRTQQEDSAVYLCASSLEGTVRSEKLFFGSGTQLSVL.

Comment on this clone: This CDR3 is also generated by other DNA sequences in the sample. The chain carries TRBV5-4 and TRBJ2-7, with 8 bases identical to TRBD1. Looked up from germline, CDR1 is SGHNT and CDR2 is YYREEE (reference sequence). Trimming cost V 0 bases and J 0 bases; bases outside gene matches: 2. The CDR3 is 15 amino acids. The CDR3 here is CASSLGGQGSYEQYF. The DNA of the CDR3 is TGTGCCAGCAGCTTGGGAGGACAGGGCTCCTACGAGCAGTACTTC.

The chain has TRBV9 and TRBJ1-1; tentatively, D is TRBD1 (5 bases). V lost 0 bases, J lost 1 base, and 10 bases lay in between. Germline CDR1 is SGDLS and CDR2 is YYNGEE. The CDR3 extends over 15 amino acids. CDR3 DNA sequence: TGTGCCAGCAGCGTAGGGGGCACCAGGAACACTGAAGCTTTCTTT. Its translation: CASSVGGTRNTEAFF.

V gene TRBV5-4 combines with J gene TRBJ1-1; D not certain. The germline gives CDR1 SGHNT, CDR2 YYREEE (reference sequence). Trimming took 4 bases from V and 0 from J, leaving 13 bases between them. The CDR3 contains 15 residues. The CDR3 loop is CASSLISPMNTEAFF. CDR3 DNA sequence: TGTGCCAGCAGCCTAATTTCGCCGATGAACACTGAAGCTTTCTTT.

The CDR3 region is CASKGAGEKLFF. CDR3 DNA sequence: TGTGCCAGCAAGGGGGCCGGGGAAAAACTGTTTTTT. This chain uses TRBV11-3 with TRBJ1-4; TRBD1 matches 7 bases. The CDR3 covers 12 residues. V trimming: 7 bases; J trimming: 8 bases; junction bases outside the gene matches: 4. Germline V gene data show CDR1 as SGHNT and CDR2 as YENEEA.

The chain is built from TRBV29-1 and TRBJ2-1, with 9 bases lining up with TRBD2. Per germline, CDR1 SQVTM and CDR2 ANQGSEA. This CDR3 comprises 14 residues. Germline trimming cut 3 bases from V and 3 bases from J; bases unmatched to any gene: 3. For the CDR3, the DNA is TGCAGCGTTGAGGGGACTAGCCTCTACAATGAGCAGTTCTTC. It yields the protein CSVEGTSLYNEQFF.

The rearrangement links TRBV9 to TRBJ2-7; 16 nucleotides agree with TRBD2. Per germline, CDR1 SGDLS and CDR2 YYNGEE. Trimming at V came to 5 bases and at J to 0 bases, leaving 11 bases not matched to a gene. The CDR3 sequence is 19 residues long. CDR3 coding DNA: TGTGCCAGCAGTGGAAAGCCGGGACTAGCGGGAGGGCCCTCCTACGAGCAGTACTTC. It specifies CASSGKPGLAGGPSYEQYF. Full variable domain (rest looked up from reference TRBV9 and TRBJ2-7): DSGVTQTPKHLITATGQRVTLRCSPRSGDLSVYWYQQSLDQGLQFLIQYYNGEERAKGNILERFSAQQFPDLHSELNLSSLELGDSALYFCASSGKPGLAGGPSYEQYFGPGTRLTVT.

The J gene is TRBJ2-4, the V gene TRBV5-1, with TRBD2 identical over 11 bases. CDR3 size: 13 residues. The germline CDR1 and CDR2 sequences are SGHRS and YFSETQ. With 5 bases clipped from V and 5 bases from J, the junction kept 0 bases outside the gene matches. CDR3 region: CASRGLAENIQYF. The CDR3 region has the DNA TGCGCCAGCAGGGGACTAGCGGAAAACATTCAGTACTTC.

The chain employs TRBV4-1 and TRBJ1-2; D is possibly TRBD1 (5 bases). Germline V CDR1 and CDR2: MGHRA, YSYEKL. V shed 0 bases and J shed 6 bases, with 14 bases lying between them. This CDR3 spans 15 amino acids. This chain's CDR3 is CASSQDLAGPDGYTF. CDR3 DNA: TGCGCCAGCAGCCAAGATCTGGCGGGGCCCGATGGCTACACCTTC.

This chain joins TRBV10-3 and TRBJ2-1; TRBD1 matches 8 bases. This CDR3 has 15 residues. The V gene's germline CDR1 is ENHRY and CDR2 SYGVKD. V lost 2 bases to trimming and J lost 7 bases; unmatched junction nucleotides: 7. The CDR3 loop reads CAISEPRTGRNEQFF. CDR3 bases: TGTGCCATCAGTGAGCCCCGGACAGGGAGGAATGAGCAGTTCTTC.

The chain carries TRBV6-5 and TRBJ2-6; D gene unclear. The CDR3 extends over 15 amino acids. The V gene lost 5 bases and the J gene lost 2 bases, with 10 bases spanning the gap. Germline CDR1 reads MNHEY; CDR2 reads SVGAGI. CDR3 sequence: CASSHDSAGANVLTF. CDR3 in DNA: TGTGCCAGCAGTCATGACTCGGCTGGGGCCAACGTCCTGACTTTC.

As DNA, the CDR3 is TGTGCCAGCAGTGAAGCGGGACAGGGTCCGGGGGATGAAAAACTGTTTTTT. Its protein is CASSEAGQGPGDEKLFF. The J gene is TRBJ1-4, the V gene TRBV6-1; 9 nucleotides agree with TRBD1. The CDR3 has 17 amino acids. J was trimmed by 6 bases and V by 0 bases; bases with no gene match: 8. Germline V lookup: CDR1 MNHNS, CDR2 SASEGT.

This clone was recorded a few times. The chain uses TRBV5-4 and TRBJ2-7, with D perhaps matching TRBD1 (6 bases). Per germline, CDR1 SGHNT and CDR2 YYREEE (reference sequence). There are 14 residues in the CDR3. Trimming took 5 bases from V and 1 from J, leaving 13 bases between them. CDR3 nucleotide sequence: TGTGCCAGCAGTTCAAAACAGGGTTCCTACGAGCAGTACTTC. Encoded protein: CASSSKQGSYEQYF.

This chain joins TRBV28 and TRBJ2-3; maybe TRBD2 (6 bases). The CDR3 is 14 residues long. CDR1 and CDR2 from the germline V gene are MDHEN and SYDVKM. The ends were cut back, 6 bases at V and 5 bases at J, with 15 bases in the middle. The CDR3 here is CASRTGSQGDTQYF. The CDR3 region has the DNA TGTGCCAGCAGGACCGGGAGCCAGGGAGATACGCAGTATTTT.

The chain joins TRBV5-3 to TRBJ1-5; D is perhaps TRBD1 (5 bases). TRBV5-3 is marked as an open reading frame, function uncertain. V was clipped by 0 bases and J by 7 bases, with 11 bases between them. The CDR3 is 14 residues long. In nucleotides, the CDR3 is TGTGCCAGAAGCTTGGTGGGGGAGGGCCAGCCCCAGCATTTT. Residues: CARSLVGEGQPQHF.

The V and J genes are TRBV10-3 and TRBJ2-7, with 8 bases matching TRBD1. The CDR3 has 16 residues. V trimming: 3 bases; J trimming: 0 bases; junction bases outside the gene matches: 7. The germline V gene has CDR1 ENHRY and CDR2 SYGVKD. The CDR3 bases are TGTGCCATCAGTGAAGTTAGGACAGGGAGCTCCTACGAGCAGTACTTC. This gives the protein CAISEVRTGSSYEQYF.

The DNA for the CDR3 is TGTGCCAGCAGCTTAGGAGGGAGAAGCACAGATACGCAGTATTTT. This encodes CASSLGGRSTDTQYF. The chain joins TRBV7-3 to TRBJ2-3; TRBD2 is a possible D gene (6 bases). The CDR3 runs 15 residues. V lost 2 bases, J lost 0 bases, and 9 bases lay in between. CDR1 is SGHTA, CDR2 FQGTGA, per germline.

This clone was recorded a few times. The chain has TRBV28 and TRBJ1-2; D gene ambiguous. CDR1 is MDHEN, CDR2 SYDVKM, per germline. CDR3 length equals 12 residues. CDR3 sequence (DNA): TGTGCAACGGGCGGGGTGAGGTATGGCTACACCTTC. This codes for CATGGVRYGYTF.

This clone was counted only a few times. The chain is built from TRBV5-4 and TRBJ1-5; 7 nucleotides match TRBD1. The CDR3 length is 18 residues. The V segment lost 0 bases and the J segment 4 bases; nucleotides outside the gene matches: 13. From germline, CDR1 is SGHNT and CDR2 YYREEE (reference sequence). Written as DNA, the CDR3 is TGTGCCAGCAGCTTGGGGCCTGGGGCAGGGGGTCGTAATCAGCCCCAGCATTTT. Encoded protein: CASSLGPGAGGRNQPQHF.

V usage is TRBV9 and J usage is TRBJ2-7, with 12 bases fitting TRBD1. V shed 4 bases and J 3 bases; nucleotides not matched to a gene: 20. Germline V gene lookup returns CDR1 SGDLS and CDR2 YYNGEE. The CDR3 contains 20 residues. The CDR3 region is CASSSAPGTGGRTTGYEQYF. The CDR3 DNA reads TGTGCCAGCAGCTCAGCCCCCGGGACAGGGGGCAGGACTACGGGCTACGAGCAGTACTTC.

The chain couples TRBV2 to TRBJ2-1; 7 bases match TRBD2. CDR1 is SNHLY, CDR2 FYNNEI, per germline. CDR3 length: 14 residues. V lost 3 bases to trimming and J lost 10 bases; unmatched junction nucleotides: 9. CDR3 bases: TGTGCCAGCAGTGATGAGACTAGCTGGTCGGAGCAGTTCTTC. As protein: CASSDETSWSEQFF.

This chain links TRBV7-7 with TRBJ2-1; the D is unclear. Germline V lookup: CDR1 SSHAT, CDR2 FNYEAQ (reference sequence). The CDR3 loop spans 13 amino acids. V was trimmed by 5 bases and J by 2 bases, leaving 7 bases between them. DNA of the CDR3: TGTGCCAGCAGCGCCACTCCCTACAATGAGCAGTTCTTC. Protein product: CASSATPYNEQFF. The whole variable domain, remainder taken from reference TRBV7-7 and TRBJ2-1, is GAGVSQSPRYKVTKRGQDVTLRCDPISSHATLYWYQQALGQGPEFLTYFNYEAQPDKSGLPSDRFSAERPEGSISTLTIQRTEQRDSAMYRCASSATPYNEQFFGPGTRLTVL.

The CDR3 nucleotides are TGTGCCAGCAGTGTGGAGAGACTCGAGACGTACGAGCAGTACTTC. Residues: CASSVERLETYEQYF. The rearrangement links TRBV2 to TRBJ2-7; unclear D gene. CDR3 size: 15 residues. The germline gives CDR1 SNHLY, CDR2 FYNNEI. V lost 4 bases and J lost 4, with 17 bases in between.

This clone was seen only once. The chain joins TRBV5-4 to TRBJ2-7; 10 positions match TRBD2. With 5 bases clipped from V and 3 bases from J, the junction kept 5 bases outside the gene matches. CDR3 length: 14 residues. The germline V gene has CDR1 SGHNT and CDR2 YYREEE (reference sequence). The CDR3 here is CASRPGLAVYEQYF. CDR3 coding DNA: TGTGCCAGCAGGCCCGGACTAGCGGTCTACGAGCAGTACTTC.